This is a list of T cell receptor beta chains from one sample in a study of identical twins' blood T cells. TCRdb recomputed calls from the 5' RACE reads with MiXCR, one row per CDR3 protein. The repertoire holds about 370,000 distinct CDR3 sequences, roughly 31% seen once, with about 6% in the top ten. Sequencing was carried out using PBMCs. The receptors originated from a woman aged 18-50 years in good health. CDR3s include the opening cysteine and the closing phenylalanine or tryptophan. The order of the fields is J gene, D gene, CDR3 length, V gene, clone size, CDR3 DNA, CDR3 protein. The D gene is left open where the match is weak. Expanded clones get a size class; other rows say once, few or many, or leave the size out.

j_call: TRBJ1-2; d_call: TRBD1; cdr3_length: 14; v_call: TRBV7-2; clone_size: .; cdr3_nt: TGTGCCAGCAAGGCGGACAGGCGAGTTTATGGCTACACCTTC; cdr3_aa: CASKADRRVYGYTF
j_call: TRBJ1-1; d_call: .; cdr3_length: 14; v_call: TRBV6-1; clone_size: few; cdr3_nt: TGTGCCGCTAAAAGGGACCCGGGTGCCACTGAAGCTTTCTTT; cdr3_aa: CAAKRDPGATEAFF
j_call: TRBJ1-1; d_call: .; cdr3_length: 13; v_call: TRBV18; clone_size: few; cdr3_nt: TGTGCCAGCTCACGCGGTGGGGGCCCTGAAGCTTTCTTT; cdr3_aa: CASSRGGGPEAFF
j_call: TRBJ1-5; d_call: .; cdr3_length: 12; v_call: TRBV28; clone_size: .; cdr3_nt: TGTGCCAGCTGGGGGATCCATCAGCCCCAGCATTTT; cdr3_aa: CASWGIHQPQHF
j_call: TRBJ1-1; d_call: .; cdr3_length: 13; v_call: TRBV19; clone_size: few; cdr3_nt: TGTGCCAGTAGTATAGATAAAAGGACTGAAGCTTTCTTT; cdr3_aa: CASSIDKRTEAFF
j_call: TRBJ1-2; d_call: TRBD1; cdr3_length: 15; v_call: TRBV27; clone_size: once; cdr3_nt: TGTGCCAGCAGTTTGGCAGGGGGCAGTAACTATGGCTACACCTTC; cdr3_aa: CASSLAGGSNYGYTF
j_call: TRBJ1-6; d_call: TRBD1; cdr3_length: 15; v_call: TRBV7-9; clone_size: few; cdr3_nt: TGTGCCAGCAGCTTGGGGACAGGGACTAATTCACCCCTCCACTTT; cdr3_aa: CASSLGTGTNSPLHF
j_call: TRBJ2-1; d_call: .; cdr3_length: 14; v_call: TRBV9; clone_size: .; cdr3_nt: TGTGCCAGCAGCGTAGGAGTCAATCCCAATGAGCAGTTCTTC; cdr3_aa: CASSVGVNPNEQFF
j_call: TRBJ2-2; d_call: .; cdr3_length: 13; v_call: TRBV2; clone_size: .; cdr3_nt: TGTGCCAGCAGACCAAGCCGGGACATAGGGCTGTTTTTT; cdr3_aa: CASRPSRDIGLFF
j_call: TRBJ2-1; d_call: .; cdr3_length: 15; v_call: TRBV20-1; clone_size: few; cdr3_nt: TGCAGTGCTAGAGTGGCGGGGAGCTCCTACAATGAGCAGTTCTTC; cdr3_aa: CSARVAGSSYNEQFF
j_call: TRBJ2-2; d_call: TRBD2; cdr3_length: 15; v_call: TRBV4-1; clone_size: few; cdr3_nt: TGCGCCAGCAGCTTGGGACTAGCGGGGACCGGGGAGCTGTTTTTT; cdr3_aa: CASSLGLAGTGELFF
j_call: TRBJ2-7; d_call: .; cdr3_length: 15; v_call: TRBV12-3/TRBV12-4; clone_size: few; cdr3_nt: TGTGCCAGCAGTCTGGGAAGGGACTTCGGGTACGAGCAGTACTTC; cdr3_aa: CASSLGRDFGYEQYF
j_call: TRBJ1-1; d_call: .; cdr3_length: 12; v_call: TRBV29-1; clone_size: few; cdr3_nt: TGCAGCGGGGGACATTCGGACACTGAAGCTTTCTTT; cdr3_aa: CSGGHSDTEAFF
j_call: TRBJ2-1; d_call: .; cdr3_length: 13; v_call: TRBV7-9; clone_size: .; cdr3_nt: TGTGCCAGCAGCGTTCTTCAGAATAATGAGCAGTTCTTC; cdr3_aa: CASSVLQNNEQFF
j_call: TRBJ2-7; d_call: TRBD1; cdr3_length: 17; v_call: TRBV10-3; clone_size: .; cdr3_nt: TGTGCCATCAGTGCCCTAAATCTGACAGGGGGCCAGGAAGAGCAGTACTTC; cdr3_aa: CAISALNLTGGQEEQYF
j_call: TRBJ2-1; d_call: TRBD1; cdr3_length: 14; v_call: TRBV20-1; clone_size: .; cdr3_nt: TGCAGTACAACAGGGGACAGTCTACGGGATGAGCAGTTCTTC; cdr3_aa: CSTTGDSLRDEQFF
j_call: TRBJ1-2; d_call: .; cdr3_length: 14; v_call: TRBV5-1; clone_size: .; cdr3_nt: TGCGCCAGCAGCTTGACGGAAAGAACGTCTGGCTACACCTTC; cdr3_aa: CASSLTERTSGYTF
j_call: TRBJ1-1; d_call: .; cdr3_length: 16; v_call: TRBV20-1; clone_size: many; cdr3_nt: TGCAGTGCTAGATTCGCCGCGGGTGGGATGAACACTGAAGCTTTCTTT; cdr3_aa: CSARFAAGGMNTEAFF
j_call: TRBJ2-5; d_call: TRBD1; cdr3_length: 13; v_call: TRBV20-1; clone_size: .; cdr3_nt: TGCAGTGCCGTGACAGGGGCCGAAGAGACCCAGTACTTC; cdr3_aa: CSAVTGAEETQYF
j_call: TRBJ2-2; d_call: .; cdr3_length: 16; v_call: TRBV6-1; clone_size: few; cdr3_nt: TGTGCCAGCAGAAGTAGGGACCCCGGCGGCACCGGGGAGCTGTTTTTT; cdr3_aa: CASRSRDPGGTGELFF
j_call: TRBJ1-1; d_call: .; cdr3_length: 12; v_call: TRBV12-3/TRBV12-4; clone_size: few; cdr3_nt: TGTGCCAGCAAGGAAGGAGACACTGGAGCTTTCTTT; cdr3_aa: CASKEGDTGAFF
j_call: TRBJ2-1; d_call: .; cdr3_length: 14; v_call: TRBV9; clone_size: .; cdr3_nt: TGTGCCAGCAGCGCGATGCCCCCGCCCTATGAGCAGTTCTTC; cdr3_aa: CASSAMPPPYEQFF
j_call: TRBJ1-4; d_call: .; cdr3_length: 13; v_call: TRBV16; clone_size: many; cdr3_nt: TGTGCCAGCAGCCGAGTCTCGGAAGGAGAACTGTTTTTT; cdr3_aa: CASSRVSEGELFF
j_call: TRBJ2-1; d_call: TRBD1; cdr3_length: 15; v_call: TRBV27; clone_size: few; cdr3_nt: TGTGCCAGCACGCCAAGCGGGACAGGGCGAGGTGAGCAGTTCTTC; cdr3_aa: CASTPSGTGRGEQFF
j_call: TRBJ2-2; d_call: TRBD2; cdr3_length: 15; v_call: TRBV10-3; clone_size: .; cdr3_nt: TGTGCCATCAGTGAGTCGCGGGAGGGCACCGGGGAGCTGTTTTTT; cdr3_aa: CAISESREGTGELFF
j_call: TRBJ1-5; d_call: .; cdr3_length: 14; v_call: TRBV27; clone_size: .; cdr3_nt: TGTGCCAGCAGCCCTCGATCCAACGGGCAGCCCCCGCATTTT; cdr3_aa: CASSPRSNGQPPHF
j_call: TRBJ2-4; d_call: .; cdr3_length: 14; v_call: TRBV29-1; clone_size: .; cdr3_nt: TGCAGCGTTGAGAGGGTAGGAGCCAAAAACATTCAGTACTTC; cdr3_aa: CSVERVGAKNIQYF
j_call: TRBJ1-1; d_call: .; cdr3_length: 13; v_call: TRBV14; clone_size: few; cdr3_nt: TGTGCCAGCAGCTATAATGGGGGGACTGAAGCTTTCTTT; cdr3_aa: CASSYNGGTEAFF
j_call: TRBJ1-5; d_call: .; cdr3_length: 14; v_call: TRBV2; clone_size: many; cdr3_nt: TGTGCCAGCAGCCAGAGTTCTAGCAATCAGCCCCAGCATTTT; cdr3_aa: CASSQSSSNQPQHF
j_call: TRBJ1-1; d_call: TRBD1; cdr3_length: 13; v_call: TRBV20-1; clone_size: .; cdr3_nt: TGCAGTGCTACCGGGACAGTGAACCCTGAAGCTTTCTTT; cdr3_aa: CSATGTVNPEAFF
j_call: TRBJ2-5; d_call: TRBD2; cdr3_length: 16; v_call: TRBV29-1; clone_size: .; cdr3_nt: TGCAGCGCGGGGACTCGACTAGCCCTCGTTGTAGGGACCCAGTACTTC; cdr3_aa: CSAGTRLALVVGTQYF
j_call: TRBJ2-1; d_call: .; cdr3_length: 14; v_call: TRBV12-3/TRBV12-4; clone_size: few; cdr3_nt: TGTGCCAGCAGTTTAGGGTTGCGGACCAATGAGCAGTTCTTC; cdr3_aa: CASSLGLRTNEQFF
j_call: TRBJ1-2; d_call: .; cdr3_length: 13; v_call: TRBV6-5; clone_size: .; cdr3_nt: TGTGCCAGCAGTTACGTTCGAAACTATGGCTACACCTTC; cdr3_aa: CASSYVRNYGYTF
j_call: TRBJ1-5; d_call: TRBD1; cdr3_length: 15; v_call: TRBV3-1; clone_size: .; cdr3_nt: TGTGCCAGCAGCCAATTACAGGGGGCAGGCCAGCCCCAGCATTTT; cdr3_aa: CASSQLQGAGQPQHF
j_call: TRBJ1-1; d_call: .; cdr3_length: 15; v_call: TRBV5-1; clone_size: few; cdr3_nt: TGCGCCAGCAGCTTGGGGCAGCCCATGAACACTGAAGCTTTCTTT; cdr3_aa: CASSLGQPMNTEAFF
j_call: TRBJ1-1; d_call: .; cdr3_length: 13; v_call: TRBV6-5; clone_size: few; cdr3_nt: TGTGCCAGCAGACTTCAGGGAGACACTGAAGCTTTCTTT; cdr3_aa: CASRLQGDTEAFF
j_call: TRBJ2-2; d_call: .; cdr3_length: 13; v_call: TRBV2; clone_size: .; cdr3_nt: TGTGCCAGCAGTGATTGGGACGACTCGAAGCTGTTTTTT; cdr3_aa: CASSDWDDSKLFF
j_call: TRBJ1-1; d_call: .; cdr3_length: 15; v_call: TRBV7-9; clone_size: .; cdr3_nt: TGTGCCAGCAGCTCGAGCGACAGTTTCAGTACTGAAGCTTTCTTT; cdr3_aa: CASSSSDSFSTEAFF
j_call: TRBJ2-2; d_call: .; cdr3_length: 16; v_call: TRBV28; clone_size: .; cdr3_nt: TGTGCCAGCAGACCTTTTGCGGGGTTGAACACCGGGGAGCTGTTTTTT; cdr3_aa: CASRPFAGLNTGELFF
j_call: TRBJ2-5; d_call: .; cdr3_length: 13; v_call: TRBV27; clone_size: few; cdr3_nt: TGTGCCAGCAGACCCCCCCTCGGAGAGACCCAGTACTTC; cdr3_aa: CASRPPLGETQYF
j_call: TRBJ1-1; d_call: TRBD1; cdr3_length: 19; v_call: TRBV5-1; clone_size: .; cdr3_nt: TGCGCCAGCAGCCGGGGACAGATGTATCCGGGACAGGGGAACACTGAAGCTTTCTTT; cdr3_aa: CASSRGQMYPGQGNTEAFF
j_call: TRBJ2-3; d_call: .; cdr3_length: 16; v_call: TRBV6-2/TRBV6-3; clone_size: few; cdr3_nt: TGTGCCAGCAGTTACAACCCGAAAATAGGGGGAGATACGCAGTATTTT; cdr3_aa: CASSYNPKIGGDTQYF
j_call: TRBJ1-3; d_call: .; cdr3_length: 11; v_call: TRBV7-2; clone_size: few; cdr3_nt: TGTGCCAGCAGCTTAGGGTACACCATATATTTT; cdr3_aa: CASSLGYTIYF
j_call: TRBJ2-5; d_call: TRBD2; cdr3_length: 14; v_call: TRBV28; clone_size: .; cdr3_nt: TGTGCCAGCAGTTCGTACGCGGGGGTGGAGACCCAGTACTTC; cdr3_aa: CASSSYAGVETQYF
j_call: TRBJ2-3; d_call: .; cdr3_length: 12; v_call: TRBV11-2; clone_size: .; cdr3_nt: TGTGCCAGCAGCATCTACAGGGATACGCAGTATTTT; cdr3_aa: CASSIYRDTQYF
j_call: TRBJ2-3; d_call: TRBD2; cdr3_length: 15; v_call: TRBV20-1; clone_size: few; cdr3_nt: TGCAGTGCCAGCACTAGCGGGGGGTTGACAGATACGCAGTATTTT; cdr3_aa: CSASTSGGLTDTQYF
j_call: TRBJ1-5; d_call: .; cdr3_length: 13; v_call: TRBV11-1; clone_size: .; cdr3_nt: TGTGCCAGCAGCTCCACGGGAAATCAGCCCCAGCATTTT; cdr3_aa: CASSSTGNQPQHF
j_call: TRBJ2-7; d_call: TRBD2; cdr3_length: 12; v_call: TRBV2; clone_size: .; cdr3_nt: TGTGCCAGCAGTGAAAGGGACTACGAACAGTACTTC; cdr3_aa: CASSERDYEQYF
j_call: TRBJ2-1; d_call: TRBD2; cdr3_length: 16; v_call: TRBV27; clone_size: .; cdr3_nt: TGTGCCAGCAGTTCTCCCCTGGTTAGCGGGGTAAATGAGCAGTTCTTC; cdr3_aa: CASSSPLVSGVNEQFF
j_call: TRBJ1-1; d_call: .; cdr3_length: 13; v_call: TRBV5-1; clone_size: .; cdr3_nt: TGCGCCAGCAGAGGGGGGGAAGGAGCTGAAGCTTTCTTT; cdr3_aa: CASRGGEGAEAFF
j_call: TRBJ1-1; d_call: .; cdr3_length: 13; v_call: TRBV29-1; clone_size: many; cdr3_nt: TGCAGCGCTGGACAGTCCCGGGGAGTTGAAGCTTTCTTT; cdr3_aa: CSAGQSRGVEAFF
j_call: TRBJ2-3; d_call: TRBD1; cdr3_length: 13; v_call: TRBV5-1; clone_size: .; cdr3_nt: TGCGCCAGCTACAGGGGAGGCACAGATACGCAGTATTTT; cdr3_aa: CASYRGGTDTQYF
j_call: TRBJ1-2; d_call: .; cdr3_length: 16; v_call: TRBV15; clone_size: .; cdr3_nt: TGTGCCACCAGCAGAGATTATCTGAGGACGAACTATGGCTACACCTTC; cdr3_aa: CATSRDYLRTNYGYTF
j_call: TRBJ2-1; d_call: .; cdr3_length: 12; v_call: TRBV18; clone_size: .; cdr3_nt: TGTGCCAGCTCGGAGCCGGGAGCACAGCAGTTCTTC; cdr3_aa: CASSEPGAQQFF